This record concerns one TCR beta chain sequence. Other DNA sequences of this sample code for an identical CDR3. Trimming took 3 bases from V and 0 from J, leaving 11 bases between them. The CDR3 consists of 15 residues. Per germline, CDR1 SGHRS and CDR2 YFSETQ. This specimen belongs to a study of T cell responses to AZD1222 COVID-19 vaccine. Method: immunoSEQ multiplex PCR; TCRdb's copy keeps in-frame clones and lacks some. The sample lists some 140,000 clones, 93% occurring once. The chain couples TRBV5-1 to TRBJ2-3; unclear D gene. This sample comprised peripheral blood, obtained on day 0 of AZD1222 vaccination. This receptor was identified in an adult in good health. Here the CDR3 reads CASSSDTTSTDTQYF. The DNA of the CDR3 is TGCGCCAGCAGCTCAGACACAACTAGCACAGATACGCAGTATTTT. Full variable domain (missing parts from reference TRBV5-1 and TRBJ2-3): KAGVTQTPRYLIKTRGQQVTLSCSPISGHRSVSWYQQTPGQGLQFLFEYFSETQRNKGNFPGRFSGRQFSNSRSEMNVSTLELGDSALYLCASSSDTTSTDTQYFGPGTRLTVL.